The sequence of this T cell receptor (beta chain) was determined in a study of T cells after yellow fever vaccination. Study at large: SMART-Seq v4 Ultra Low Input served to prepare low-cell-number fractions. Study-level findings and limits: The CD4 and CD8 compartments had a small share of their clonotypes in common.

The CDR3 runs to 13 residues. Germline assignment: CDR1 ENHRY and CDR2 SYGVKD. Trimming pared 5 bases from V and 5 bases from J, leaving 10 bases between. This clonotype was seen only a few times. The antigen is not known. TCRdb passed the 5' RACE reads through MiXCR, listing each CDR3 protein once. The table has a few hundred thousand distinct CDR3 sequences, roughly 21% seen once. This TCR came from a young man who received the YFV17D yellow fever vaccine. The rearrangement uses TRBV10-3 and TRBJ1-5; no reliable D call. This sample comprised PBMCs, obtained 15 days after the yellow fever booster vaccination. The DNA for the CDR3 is TGTGCCATCAGTCAGACATCGGATCAGCCCCAGCATTTT. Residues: CAISQTSDQPQHF.